The 28 T cell receptor beta chains given below trace back to one sample, sequenced in a study of beta chain features in type 1 diabetes. General study findings and limits: Shortening of TCRB CDR3s, moderate but significant, appeared in all four CD4+ subsets of Type 1 diabetes patients.

The whole isolated RNA underwent reverse transcription, so sequencing captured expressed TCRB transcripts. The data were produced by immunoSEQ multiplex PCR, yet TCRdb's version contains in-frame clones alone and is incomplete. There are around 110,000 clones in the sample; approximately 16% occur only once, and 2.3% lies in the top ten. No antigens are known for them. The specimen was central memory CD4+ T cells from blood. Receptors originate from a young man with type 1 diabetes.

The J gene is TRBJ2-1, the V gene TRBV6-5, with D possibly matching TRBD1 (6 bases). Germline V gene data show CDR1 as MNHEY and CDR2 as SVGAGI. Trimming pared 5 bases from V and 6 bases from J, leaving 14 bases between. The CDR3 spans 14 residues. Here the CDR3 reads CASSTSRQANEQFF. CDR3 DNA sequence: TGTGCCAGCAGTACCTCGAGACAGGCCAATGAGCAGTTCTTC.

The chain couples TRBV6-5 to TRBJ1-2; a weak D match, TRBD1 (5 bases). The V end was cut by 6 bases, the J end by 4 bases, with 15 bases between. CDR1 is MNHEY, CDR2 SVGAGI, per germline. CDR3 length: 14 amino acids. The CDR3: CASRVDRTGYGYTF. The CDR3 DNA sequence: TGTGCCAGCAGGGTCGACAGAACGGGCTATGGCTACACCTTC.

CDR3 loop: CASSSAGPWNEQFF. CDR3 bases: TGTGCCAGCAGCTCAGCGGGGCCTTGGAATGAGCAGTTCTTC. This rearrangement joins TRBV11-2 to TRBJ2-1; the match to TRBD2 covers 7 bases. The germline V gene has CDR1 SGHAT and CDR2 FQNNGV. With V trimmed by 4 bases and J by 7 bases, 7 bases remained unmatched. The CDR3 consists of 14 residues.

The chain couples TRBV11-2 to TRBJ2-1, with no clear D. Trimming removed 3 bases from V and 9 bases from J, with 15 bases in between. The CDR3 contains 14 residues. CDR1 SGHAT and CDR2 FQNNGV come from the germline V gene. Here the CDR3 reads CASSLGPVAREQFF. The CDR3 coding sequence is TGTGCCAGCAGCTTGGGCCCAGTGGCGCGTGAGCAGTTCTTC.

The chain joins TRBV28 to TRBJ2-7; D is perhaps TRBD1 or TRBD2 (5 bases each). Germline V CDR1 and CDR2: MDHEN, SYDVKM. This CDR3 spans 12 amino acids. Trimming removed 6 bases from V and 12 bases from J, with 18 bases in between. In DNA form, the CDR3 reads TGTGCCAGCAGCGTGGCTGGGGACCACCCGTACTTC. This sequence encodes CASSVAGDHPYF.

The chain couples TRBV5-1 to TRBJ1-3; weak D call: TRBD1 (6 bases). Deletions cut 3 bases from V and 3 bases from J, with 7 bases between. The length of the CDR3 is 13 residues. CDR1 and CDR2 (germline): SGHRS, YFSETQ. CDR3 sequence (DNA): TGCGCCAGCAGCTCAGGGGATGGAAACACCATATATTTT. The encoded protein is CASSSGDGNTIYF.

This clone was recorded many times. The V and J genes are TRBV2 and TRBJ2-1; the match to TRBD2 covers 7 bases. V was pared by 5 bases and J by 0 bases, with 4 bases of the junction left unmatched. The CDR3 is 15 residues long. CDR1 and CDR2 (germline): SNHLY, FYNNEI. CDR3 in amino acids: CASSPSGSSYNEQFF. The CDR3 DNA sequence: TGTGCCAGCAGTCCTAGCGGTAGCTCCTACAATGAGCAGTTCTTC.

The sample holds a few counts of this clone. The rearrangement links TRBV30 to TRBJ2-5; 8 bases match TRBD2. The CDR3 loop spans 18 amino acids. CDR1 is GTSNPN and CDR2 is SVGIG in the germline V gene (reference sequence). V shed 2 bases, J shed 1 base, and the junction held 15 bases outside the gene matches. The CDR3, as DNA: TGTGCCTGGAGTCCGATGCGCGGGGGGCCAGCCGGCCAAGAGACCCAGTACTTC. Translation gives CAWSPMRGGPAGQETQYF.

With regard to this clone: A read error is likely here: a far larger clone is one base away. The CDR3 sequence is CASRQGNTGELFF. CDR3 DNA: TGTGCCAGCAGACAGGGGAACACCGGGGAGCTGTTTTTT. The rearrangement uses TRBV7-2 and TRBJ2-2; D perhaps matches TRBD1 (6 bases). V shed 6 bases and J shed 1 base, with 6 bases lying between them. Germline-derived CDR1 and CDR2 are SGHTA and FQGNSA. This CDR3 contains 13 residues.

The J gene is TRBJ2-5, the V gene TRBV29-1; TRBD1 agrees at 9 bases. The CDR3 has 13 amino acids. Germline values: CDR1 SQVTM, CDR2 ANQGSEA. V shed 4 bases and J 4 bases; nucleotides not matched to a gene: 4. For the CDR3, the DNA is TGCAGCGTTGTACAGGGGGCAGGAGAGACCCAGTACTTC. Translated: CSVVQGAGETQYF.

This clone appeared many times. The V call is TRBV6-1, the J call TRBJ1-2; D is possibly TRBD1 (5 bases). Germline-derived CDR1 and CDR2 are MNHNS and SASEGT. V was cut by 8 bases and J by 3 bases, with 7 bases left in between. The CDR3 consists of 11 residues. In nucleotides, the CDR3 is TGTGCCAGCGAGGGACACTATGGCTACACCTTC. Translating it yields CASEGHYGYTF.

This clone turned up a few times. The chain uses TRBV7-8 and TRBJ2-5; D is uncertain. The CDR3 sequence is 15 residues long. Looked up from germline, CDR1 is SGHVS and CDR2 is FQNEAQ. V lost 2 bases to trimming and J lost 2 bases, with 12 bases between them. The CDR3 is CASSLPHGPQETQYF. CDR3 nucleotides: TGTGCCAGCAGCTTACCTCACGGCCCACAAGAGACCCAGTACTTC.

This chain joins TRBV5-4 and TRBJ2-4, with D possibly being TRBD2 (6 bases). The CDR3 totals 17 residues. The V and J ends lost 6 bases and 8 bases respectively, with 27 bases between them. From germline, CDR1 is SGHNT and CDR2 YYREEE (reference sequence). CDR3 DNA sequence: TGTGCCAGCACCCCCCGTGTGCGGGGAGTAGCAATGGACATTCAGTACTTC. Translated: CASTPRVRGVAMDIQYF.

A few counts support this clone. The chain has TRBV6-5 and TRBJ1-2; D uncertain. The germline gives CDR1 MNHEY, CDR2 SVGAGI. The CDR3 contains 13 residues. Trimming left V 2 bases short and J 5 bases short, with 9 bases between. The CDR3 region is CASSYVAEYGYTF. DNA for the CDR3: TGTGCCAGCAGTTACGTTGCAGAATATGGCTACACCTTC.

The V call is TRBV28, the J call TRBJ2-5; a possible D gene is TRBD2 (5 bases). Germline V gives CDR1 MDHEN, CDR2 SYDVKM. The CDR3 loop spans 16 amino acids. The germline V and J ends were trimmed by 5 bases and 0 bases, with 16 bases remaining between them. CDR3 coding DNA: TGTGCCAGCAGTGGGAAAGGCTCGGGATACCAAGAGACCCAGTACTTC. Protein: CASSGKGSGYQETQYF.

The gene calls are TRBV7-6 and TRBJ2-7, with a weak D call TRBD1 (6 bases). V lost 5 bases, J lost 4 bases, and 12 bases lay in between. This CDR3 region has 13 residues. Germline values: CDR1 SGHVS, CDR2 FNYEAQ. CDR3 region: CASSDRTAYEQYF. In DNA form, the CDR3 reads TGTGCCAGCAGCGACCGGACAGCTTACGAGCAGTACTTC.

The chain links TRBV30 to TRBJ1-4; D is uncertain. This CDR3 spans 14 amino acids. Germline lookup yields CDR1 GTSNPN and CDR2 SVGIG (reference sequence). Trimming pared 4 bases from V and 4 bases from J, leaving 13 bases between. The DNA of the CDR3 is TGTGCCTGGACCCGGCCCCAGTATAATGAAAAACTGTTTTTT. Translating gives CAWTRPQYNEKLFF.

This clone was seen only a few times. The chain recombines TRBV27 with TRBJ2-3, with D maybe TRBD1 (5 bases). This CDR3 comprises 15 residues. Trimming stripped 7 bases from V and 2 bases from J, with 16 bases between. Germline V CDR1 and CDR2: MNHEY, SMNVEV (reference sequence). CDR3 nucleotide sequence: TGTGCCAGCACTAAGGGGCTTTCCTTCACAGATACGCAGTATTTT. The encoded protein is CASTKGLSFTDTQYF.

This clone was counted a few times. This chain connects TRBV20-1 to TRBJ1-2; D call uncertain. The V end lost 4 bases, the J end lost 4 bases, and 7 bases lay between the germline ends. CDR3 length: 11 residues. Germline assignment: CDR1 DFQATT and CDR2 SNEGSKA (reference sequence). The CDR3 region has the DNA TGCAGTGCTAACGGGGTCTATGGCTACACCTTC. This gives the protein CSANGVYGYTF.

The chain joins TRBV9 to TRBJ2-6; D ambiguous. The CDR3 spans 16 residues. Germline lookup yields CDR1 SGDLS and CDR2 YYNGEE. Trimming removed 3 bases from V and 0 bases from J, with 10 bases in between. The CDR3, as DNA: TGTGCCAGCAGCGGTGCTGGCCGCTCTGGGGCCAACGTCCTGACTTTC. It yields the protein CASSGAGRSGANVLTF.

The rearrangement uses TRBV14 and TRBJ2-5, with D maybe TRBD2 (6 bases). Germline assignment: CDR1 SGHDN and CDR2 FVKESK. Trimming pared 4 bases from V and 4 bases from J, leaving 10 bases between. This CDR3 comprises 13 residues. The CDR3 DNA reads as TGTGCCAGCAGCCGAGGGACTCGAGAGACCCAGTACTTC. Residues: CASSRGTRETQYF.

This chain uses TRBV4-2 with TRBJ1-3; perhaps TRBD1 as D (6 bases). The CDR3 runs to 15 residues. Germline V gene data show CDR1 as LGHNA and CDR2 as YNFKEQ. V was cut by 0 bases and J by 4 bases, with 10 bases left in between. The CDR3 bases are TGTGCCAGCAGCCAAGAGGGGGCGGAGGGAAACACCATATATTTT. It codes for CASSQEGAEGNTIYF.

Here the CDR3 reads CASSYGAESYEQYF. The CDR3 region has the DNA TGTGCCAGCAGTTACGGGGCCGAATCCTACGAGCAGTACTTC. The J gene is TRBJ2-7, the V gene TRBV6-6; weak D call: TRBD1 (5 bases). V was shortened by 2 bases and J by 1 base, with 9 bases between the two germline ends. From germline, CDR1 is MNHNY and CDR2 SVGAGI (reference sequence). This CDR3 spans 14 amino acids.

The chain carries TRBV11-3 and TRBJ2-5; no reliable D call. There are 13 residues in the CDR3. Germline CDR1 SGHNT, CDR2 YENEEA. Trimming removed 2 bases from V and 2 bases from J, with 6 bases in between. In nucleotides, the CDR3 is TGTGCCAGCAGCTTAATGCCACAAGAGACCCAGTACTTC. Its translation is CASSLMPQETQYF.

The genes are TRBV28 and TRBJ2-7; TRBD1 matches 7 bases. The CDR3 covers 15 residues. The trim removed 1 base at V and 4 bases at J, leaving 7 bases unmatched. The germline V gene encodes CDR1 MDHEN and CDR2 SYDVKM. CDR3 in DNA: TGTGCCAGCAGTTTATCAACGACAGGGTCGTACGAGCAGTACTTC. Translation: CASSLSTTGSYEQYF.

The chain is built from TRBV29-1 and TRBJ2-1, with 10 bases fitting TRBD2. The CDR3 length is 13 residues. Looked up from germline, CDR1 is SQVTM and CDR2 is ANQGSEA. Unmatched junction bases numbered 4, after V lost 7 bases and J lost 4 bases. The CDR3 nucleotides are TGCAGCGGATTGACTAGCGGGTACAATGAGCAGTTCTTC. It encodes CSGLTSGYNEQFF.

The chain combines TRBV7-2 with TRBJ1-5; 8 bases align to TRBD1. This CDR3 has 13 residues. V was clipped by 8 bases and J by 3 bases; unmatched bases: 3. Germline lookup yields CDR1 SGHTA and CDR2 FQGNSA. The CDR3 sequence: CASGRGHNQPQHF. CDR3 sequence (DNA): TGTGCCAGCGGCAGGGGGCACAATCAGCCCCAGCATTTT.

By sample fraction, this clone is medium-sized. V gene TRBV9 combines with J gene TRBJ2-1; D gene ambiguous. V dropped 0 bases and J dropped 8 bases, with 9 bases sitting between them. CDR3 length equals 13 residues. Per germline, CDR1 SGDLS and CDR2 YYNGEE. The DNA of the CDR3 is TGTGCCAGCAGCGTAGGAGTAGAGGATGAGCAGTTCTTC. It translates to CASSVGVEDEQFF.